The 23 T cell receptor beta chains below all came from one sample that was sequenced in a study of early T cells in non-severe SARS-CoV-2 infection. TCRdb used MiXCR to reprocess the 5' RACE reads, holding one entry per CDR3 protein. The sample lists about 77,000 distinct CDR3 sequences, more than 9% occurring once. The sequenced sample was whole blood. These receptors were collected from an adult who was a healthcare worker with PCR-confirmed SARS-CoV-2 infection or an uninfected control (not recorded which).

This clonotype was detected a few times. The rearrangement links TRBV2 to TRBJ1-2; the D is unclear. Deletions cut 3 bases from V and 5 bases from J, with 10 bases between. The CDR3 runs 13 residues. From germline, CDR1 is SNHLY and CDR2 FYNNEI. DNA for the CDR3: TGTGCCAGCAGTGATTTAGCGACTTATGGCTACACCTTC. Translating gives CASSDLATYGYTF.

V gene TRBV28 combines with J gene TRBJ2-4; TRBD2 agrees at 7 bases. The germline gives CDR1 MDHEN, CDR2 SYDVKM. V shed 6 bases and J 5 bases; nucleotides not matched to a gene: 4. This CDR3 has 13 residues. In DNA form, the CDR3 reads TGTGCCAGCAGGCCGGGGGGAGAAAACATTCAGTACTTC. The encoded protein is CASRPGGENIQYF.

This clonotype was picked up a small number of times. The rearrangement joins TRBV6-6 to TRBJ2-7; 10 nucleotides align to TRBD2. J gave up 4 bases and V 8 bases, and 11 bases lay outside the gene matches. The CDR3 has 15 residues. The germline V gene encodes CDR1 MNHNY and CDR2 SVGAGI (reference sequence). The CDR3 sequence: CASREREGGSYEQYF. For the CDR3, the DNA is TGTGCCAGCCGCGAGCGGGAGGGAGGGTCTTACGAGCAGTACTTC.

V and J are TRBV2 and TRBJ1-2; D is unclear. Germline V gives CDR1 SNHLY, CDR2 FYNNEI. Trimming stripped 3 bases from V and 0 bases from J, with 8 bases between. This CDR3 region has 14 residues. The CDR3 loop is CASSDLGTNYGYTF. CDR3 DNA: TGTGCCAGCAGTGATCTAGGAACTAACTATGGCTACACCTTC.

This clonotype was recorded many times. The chain has TRBV14 and TRBJ2-3; D perhaps matches TRBD2 (6 bases). CDR1 is SGHDN, CDR2 FVKESK, per germline. This CDR3 is built from 16 residues. V was shortened by 4 bases and J by 4 bases, with 18 bases between the two germline ends. The CDR3 here is CASSPRGGMRADTQYF. As DNA, the CDR3 is TGTGCCAGCAGCCCCCGAGGCGGGATGAGAGCAGATACGCAGTATTTT. Complete variable domain (other parts from reference TRBV14 and TRBJ2-3): EAGVTQFPSHSVIEKGQTVTLRCDPISGHDNLYWYRRVMGKEIKFLLHFVKESKQDESGMPNNRFLAERTGGTYSTLKVQPAELEDSGVYFCASSPRGGMRADTQYFGPGTRLTVL.

At least ten counts were recorded for this clonotype. This chain uses TRBV7-2 with TRBJ2-7; 7 bases are a match to TRBD1. Germline V gene data show CDR1 as SGHTA and CDR2 as FQGNSA. The CDR3 has 17 residues. Unmatched junction bases numbered 17, after V lost 6 bases and J lost 3 bases. CDR3: CASRDPLRGGRDYEQYF. The DNA for the CDR3 is TGTGCCAGCAGGGATCCCTTGCGAGGGGGCCGAGACTACGAGCAGTACTTC.

The sample holds many counts of this clonotype. V gene TRBV5-1 combines with J gene TRBJ1-1; TRBD1 might be the D (6 bases). The CDR3 contains 14 residues. Germline lookup yields CDR1 SGHRS and CDR2 YFSETQ. Trimming left V 2 bases short and J 1 base short, with 9 bases between. CDR3 DNA: TGCGCCAGCAGCTTTGGGGGCGAGAACACTGAAGCTTTCTTT. This codes for CASSFGGENTEAFF. The variable domain in full, completed from reference TRBV5-1 and TRBJ1-1, reads KAGVTQTPRYLIKTRGQQVTLSCSPISGHRSVSWYQQTPGQGLQFLFEYFSETQRNKGNFPGRFSGRQFSNSRSEMNVSTLELGDSALYLCASSFGGENTEAFFGQGTRLTVV.

In this sample, this clonotype turned up many times. V is TRBV28 and J is TRBJ1-2, with 7 nucleotides matching TRBD1. The trim removed 3 bases at V and 4 bases at J, leaving 2 bases unmatched. Germline V gene data show CDR1 as MDHEN and CDR2 as SYDVKM. The CDR3 runs 13 residues. In DNA form, the CDR3 reads TGTGCCAGCAGTTTGACAGGGACCTATGGCTACACCTTC. Translation gives CASSLTGTYGYTF.

The V and J genes are TRBV28 and TRBJ2-3; D is uncertain. The CDR3 length is 17 residues. The germline CDR1 and CDR2 sequences are MDHEN and SYDVKM. Trimming removed 5 bases from V and 2 bases from J, with 20 bases in between. The CDR3 coding sequence is TGTGCCAGCAGTCTTCAACGCAGCATAGGATCCACAGATACGCAGTATTTT. Its protein product is CASSLQRSIGSTDTQYF.

The gene calls are TRBV7-2 and TRBJ2-3; no reliable D call. Trimming removed 5 bases from V and 4 bases from J, with 10 bases in between. CDR1 and CDR2 (germline): SGHTA, FQGNSA. The CDR3 covers 13 residues. The DNA of the CDR3 is TGTGCCAGCAGCATACGGCCCCCAGATACGCAGTATTTT. Its protein product is CASSIRPPDTQYF.

This clonotype was seen many times. The gene calls are TRBV11-1 and TRBJ1-3; the D is unclear. Trimming cost V 5 bases and J 0 bases, with 8 bases left between them. The germline V gene encodes CDR1 SGHAT and CDR2 FQDESV (reference sequence). This CDR3 comprises 14 residues. CDR3 sequence reads: CASSGRNSGNTIYF. Written as DNA, the CDR3 is TGTGCCAGCAGCGGCAGGAACTCTGGAAACACCATATATTTT.

The chain has TRBV6-1 and TRBJ2-4, with 10 bases that match TRBD1. V was pared by 7 bases and J by 6 bases, with 6 bases of the junction left unmatched. The germline V gene has CDR1 MNHNS and CDR2 SASEGT. This CDR3 contains 14 residues. The CDR3 bases are TGTGCCAGCACCACACGGACAGGGGGAAACATTCAGTACTTC. Translating it yields CASTTRTGGNIQYF.

V usage is TRBV10-3 and J usage is TRBJ1-4; possibly TRBD1 for D (6 bases). Germline V CDR1 and CDR2: ENHRY, SYGVKD. CDR3 length: 12 amino acids. The V gene lost 5 bases and the J gene lost 8 bases, with 9 bases spanning the gap. The CDR3 coding sequence is TGTGCCATCAGTCCCGGGACAGAAAAACTGTTTTTT. Protein: CAISPGTEKLFF.

The sample holds a few counts of this clonotype. V gene TRBV14 combines with J gene TRBJ2-1; 7 bases fit TRBD1. Losses at the gene ends were 2 bases for V and 6 bases for J; bases not matched to a gene: 10. Germline CDR1 is SGHDN and CDR2 is FVKESK. The CDR3 sequence is 16 residues long. The DNA for the CDR3 is TGTGCCAGCAGCCAATCCTCCTGGACAGGCGTCAATGAGCAGTTCTTC. Amino acid sequence: CASSQSSWTGVNEQFF.

There are a few counts of this clonotype. The chain employs TRBV19 and TRBJ2-7; 9 bases align to TRBD1. Germline V gene sequence: CDR1 LNHDA, CDR2 SQIVND (reference sequence). J gave up 3 bases and V 8 bases, and 14 bases lay outside the gene matches. CDR3 length: 16 amino acids. CDR3 in amino acids: CASSNEGTGSLYEQYF. Here the CDR3 DNA reads TGTGCCAGTTCAAATGAGGGGACAGGGTCCCTCTACGAGCAGTACTTC. Supplemented by reference TRBV19 and TRBJ2-7, the full variable domain reads DGGITQSPKYLFRKEGQNVTLSCEQNLNHDAMYWYRQDPGQGLRLIYYSQIVNDFQKGDIAEGYSVSREKKESFPLTVTSAQKNPTAFYLCASSNEGTGSLYEQYFGPGTRLTVT.

This clonotype was detected a few times. Written as DNA, the CDR3 is TGCGCCAGCAGCTCGCAGGGGGCTGGAAACACCATATATTTT. Translating gives CASSSQGAGNTIYF. The rearrangement links TRBV5-1 to TRBJ1-3; 7 bases match TRBD1. Trimming cost V 3 bases and J 2 bases; bases outside gene matches: 2. Germline CDR1 reads SGHRS; CDR2 reads YFSETQ. The CDR3 is 14 amino acids.

The rearrangement uses TRBV6-1 and TRBJ2-2, with TRBD1 identical over 8 bases. The germline gives CDR1 MNHNS, CDR2 SASEGT. The CDR3 totals 17 residues. Unmatched junction bases numbered 13, after V lost 4 bases and J lost 6 bases. The CDR3 nucleotides read TGTGCCAGCAGTGTGGGGGCCAGGGGGCTTTTCGCCGGGGAGCTGTTTTTT. This encodes CASSVGARGLFAGELFF.

In this sample, this clonotype turned up many times. This chain links TRBV7-9 with TRBJ2-7, with 8 positions matching TRBD1. This CDR3 spans 14 amino acids. V lost 5 bases, J lost 3 bases, and 6 bases stayed unmatched. The germline CDR1 and CDR2 sequences are SEHNR and FQNEAQ (reference sequence). CDR3 nucleotides: TGTGCCAGCAGCCTGGGGACAGGACTCTACGAGCAGTACTTC. Translating it yields CASSLGTGLYEQYF.

This clonotype was recorded at least ten times. The chain combines TRBV29-1 with TRBJ2-7; D not resolved. Trimming cost V 4 bases and J 2 bases, with 9 bases left between them. The CDR3 has 12 residues. CDR1 is SQVTM and CDR2 is ANQGSEA in the germline V gene. CDR3 nucleotides: TGCAGCGTTGTGCGGCAGACCTACGAGCAGTACTTC. It codes for CSVVRQTYEQYF.

The sample holds many counts of this clonotype. This sequence joins TRBV11-1 and TRBJ2-7; a possible D gene is TRBD2 (5 bases). The CDR3 sequence is 15 residues long. The V and J ends lost 1 base and 0 bases respectively, with 10 bases between them. CDR1 and CDR2 (germline): SGHAT, FQDESV (reference sequence). CDR3 protein: CASSLESGFSYEQYF. Written as DNA, the CDR3 is TGTGCCAGCAGCTTAGAATCGGGATTCTCCTACGAGCAGTACTTC.

The sample holds a few counts of this clonotype. The chain employs TRBV2 and TRBJ1-2; D possibly corresponds to TRBD1 (6 bases). V dropped 1 base and J dropped 5 bases, with 8 bases sitting between them. This CDR3 comprises 13 residues. Germline CDR1 is SNHLY and CDR2 is FYNNEI. The chain's CDR3 is CASSEDRVYGYTF. CDR3 bases: TGTGCCAGCAGTGAAGACAGGGTTTATGGCTACACCTTC.

This clonotype was counted many times. This chain uses TRBV4-1 with TRBJ2-7; 7 positions match TRBD2. The CDR3 length is 14 residues. Germline assignment: CDR1 MGHRA and CDR2 YSYEKL. J was trimmed by 6 bases and V by 0 bases; bases with no gene match: 5. CDR3 nucleotides: TGCGCCAGCAGCCAAGAGTTGCGGGAGACCGAGCAGTACTTC. This translates into CASSQELRETEQYF.

This clonotype was recorded at least ten times. This sequence joins TRBV5-1 and TRBJ2-3; 8 bases line up with TRBD2. Germline V gene data show CDR1 as SGHRS and CDR2 as YFSETQ. V was clipped by 5 bases and J by 5 bases; unmatched bases: 10. The CDR3 spans 15 residues. CDR3 in DNA: TGCGCCAGCAGGGTTAGCGGGAACCGTGGAGATACGCAGTATTTT. Translated: CASRVSGNRGDTQYF.